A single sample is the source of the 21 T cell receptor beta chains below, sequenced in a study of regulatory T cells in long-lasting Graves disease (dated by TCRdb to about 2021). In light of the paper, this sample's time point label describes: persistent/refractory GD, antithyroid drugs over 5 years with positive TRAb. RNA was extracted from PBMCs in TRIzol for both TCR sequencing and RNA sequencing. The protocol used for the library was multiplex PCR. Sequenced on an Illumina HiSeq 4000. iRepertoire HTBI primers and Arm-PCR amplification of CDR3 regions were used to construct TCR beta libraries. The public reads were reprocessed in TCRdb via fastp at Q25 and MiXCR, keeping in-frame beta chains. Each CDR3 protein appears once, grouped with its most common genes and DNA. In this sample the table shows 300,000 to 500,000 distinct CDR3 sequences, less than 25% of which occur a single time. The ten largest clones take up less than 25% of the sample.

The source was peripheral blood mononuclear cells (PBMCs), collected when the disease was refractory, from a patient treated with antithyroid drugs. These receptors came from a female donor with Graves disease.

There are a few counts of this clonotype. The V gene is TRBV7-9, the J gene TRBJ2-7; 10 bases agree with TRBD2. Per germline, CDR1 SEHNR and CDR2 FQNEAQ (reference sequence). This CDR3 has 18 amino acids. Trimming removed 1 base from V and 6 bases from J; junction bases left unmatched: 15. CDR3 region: CASSLGPWGAGGPIEQYF. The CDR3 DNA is TGTGCCAGCAGCTTAGGCCCTTGGGGAGCGGGAGGGCCGATCGAGCAGTACTTC.

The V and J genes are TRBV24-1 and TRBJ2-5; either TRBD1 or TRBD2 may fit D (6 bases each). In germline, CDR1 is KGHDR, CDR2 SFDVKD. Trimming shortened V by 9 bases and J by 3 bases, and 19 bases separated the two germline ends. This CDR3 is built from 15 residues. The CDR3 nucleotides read TGTGCCACCTCGGGCCCGGGGGCAGCGGAAGAGACCCAGTACTTC. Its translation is CATSGPGAAEETQYF.

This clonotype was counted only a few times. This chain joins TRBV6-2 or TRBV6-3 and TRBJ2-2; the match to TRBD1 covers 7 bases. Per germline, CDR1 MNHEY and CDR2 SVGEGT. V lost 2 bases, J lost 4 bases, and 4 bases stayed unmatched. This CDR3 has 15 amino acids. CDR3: CASSYATGFTGELFF. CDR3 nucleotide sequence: TGTGCCAGCAGTTACGCGACAGGGTTCACCGGGGAGCTGTTTTTT.

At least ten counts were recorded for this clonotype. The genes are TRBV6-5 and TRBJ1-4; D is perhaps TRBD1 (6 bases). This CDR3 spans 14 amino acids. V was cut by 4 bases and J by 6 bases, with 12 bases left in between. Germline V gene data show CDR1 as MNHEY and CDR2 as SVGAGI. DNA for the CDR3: TGTGCCAGCAGTTCGACAGGTCGGGATGAAAAACTGTTTTTT. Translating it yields CASSSTGRDEKLFF.

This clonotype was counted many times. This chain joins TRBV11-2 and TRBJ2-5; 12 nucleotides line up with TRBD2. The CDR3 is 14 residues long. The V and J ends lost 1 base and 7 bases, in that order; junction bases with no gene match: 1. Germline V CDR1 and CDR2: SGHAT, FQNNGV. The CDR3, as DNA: TGTGCCAGCAGCTTAGGGACTAGCGGGGTGACCCAGTACTTC. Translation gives CASSLGTSGVTQYF. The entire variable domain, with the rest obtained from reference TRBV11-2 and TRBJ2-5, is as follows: EAGVAQSPRYKIIEKRQSVAFWCNPISGHATLYWYQQILGQGPKLLIQFQNNGVVDDSQLPKDRFSAERLKGVDSTLKIQPAKLEDSAVYLCASSLGTSGVTQYFGPGTRLLVL.

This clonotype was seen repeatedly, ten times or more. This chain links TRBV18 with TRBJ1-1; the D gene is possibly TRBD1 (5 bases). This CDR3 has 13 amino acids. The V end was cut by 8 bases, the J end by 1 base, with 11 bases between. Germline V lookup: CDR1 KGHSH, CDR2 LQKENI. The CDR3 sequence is CASSDQGNTEAFF. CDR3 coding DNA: TGTGCCAGCAGTGATCAGGGGAACACTGAAGCTTTCTTT.

CDR3 loop: CASRNGDSPLHF. CDR3 DNA: TGTGCCAGCAGAAACGGAGATTCACCCCTCCACTTT. This chain connects TRBV12-3 or TRBV12-4 to TRBJ1-6; no definite D call. V dropped 6 bases and J dropped 8 bases, with 8 bases sitting between them. This CDR3 region has 12 residues.

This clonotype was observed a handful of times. CDR3 nucleotide sequence: TGTGCCAGTAGGGGACCGCCTAATCAGCCCCAGCATTTT. It specifies CASRGPPNQPQHF. V is TRBV19 and J is TRBJ1-5; maybe TRBD1 (5 bases). V was clipped by 6 bases and J by 4 bases, with 10 bases between them. The CDR3 extends over 13 amino acids. Germline V gene lookup returns CDR1 LNHDA and CDR2 SQIVND (reference sequence).

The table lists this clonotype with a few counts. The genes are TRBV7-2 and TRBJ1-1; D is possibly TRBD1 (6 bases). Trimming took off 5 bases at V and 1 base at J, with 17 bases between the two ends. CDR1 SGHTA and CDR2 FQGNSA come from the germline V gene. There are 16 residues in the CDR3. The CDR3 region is CASSLPPGGRNTEAFF. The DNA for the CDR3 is TGTGCCAGCAGCCTCCCCCCGGGGGGGCGGAACACTGAAGCTTTCTTT.

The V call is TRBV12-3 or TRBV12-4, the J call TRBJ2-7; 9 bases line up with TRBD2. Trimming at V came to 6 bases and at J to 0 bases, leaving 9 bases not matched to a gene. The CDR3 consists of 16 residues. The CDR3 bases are TGTGCCAGCAGCCGTCTAGCGGGACCCAGCTCCTACGAGCAGTACTTC. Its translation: CASSRLAGPSSYEQYF.

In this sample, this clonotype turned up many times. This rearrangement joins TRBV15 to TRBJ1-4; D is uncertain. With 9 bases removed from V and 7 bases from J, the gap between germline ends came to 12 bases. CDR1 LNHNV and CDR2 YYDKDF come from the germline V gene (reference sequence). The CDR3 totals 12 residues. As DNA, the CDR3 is TGTGCCACGGCCCACCGGGGTGAAAAACTGTTTTTT. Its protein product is CATAHRGEKLFF.

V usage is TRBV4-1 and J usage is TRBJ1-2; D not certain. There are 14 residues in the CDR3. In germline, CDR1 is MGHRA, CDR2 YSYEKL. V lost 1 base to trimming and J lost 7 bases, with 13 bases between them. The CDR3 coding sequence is TGCGCCAGCAGCCAAGCTCCGCCTCTCTCTGGCTACACCTTC. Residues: CASSQAPPLSGYTF.

The CDR3 DNA reads TGCAGTGCTAGACCGCGTCAGATGAACACTGAAGCTTTCTTT. This codes for CSARPRQMNTEAFF. The chain has TRBV20-1 and TRBJ1-1, with D unresolved. V was trimmed by 2 bases and J by 0 bases, leaving 10 bases between them. CDR1 is DFQATT and CDR2 is SNEGSKA in the germline V gene (reference sequence). The CDR3 contains 14 residues.

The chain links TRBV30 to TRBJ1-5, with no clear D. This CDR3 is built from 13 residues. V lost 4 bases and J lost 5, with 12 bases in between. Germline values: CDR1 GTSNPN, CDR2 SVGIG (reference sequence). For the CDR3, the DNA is TGTGCCTGGAACCGGGAACGGGATCAGCCCCAGCATTTT. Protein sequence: CAWNRERDQPQHF. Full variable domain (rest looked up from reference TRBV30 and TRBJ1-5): SQTIHQWPATLVQPVGSPLSLECTVEGTSNPNLYWYRQAAGRGLQLLFYSVGIGQISSEVPQNLSASRPQDRQFILSSKKLLLSDSGFYLCAWNRERDQPQHFGDGTRLSIL.

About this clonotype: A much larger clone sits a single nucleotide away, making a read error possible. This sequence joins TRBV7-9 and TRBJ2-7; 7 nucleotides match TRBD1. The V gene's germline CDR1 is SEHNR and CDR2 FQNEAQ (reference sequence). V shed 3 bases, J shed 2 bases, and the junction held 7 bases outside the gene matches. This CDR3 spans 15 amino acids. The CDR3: CASSFGTGAPYEQYF. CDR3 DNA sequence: TGTGCCAGCAGCTTTGGTACAGGGGCCCCCTACGAGCAGTACTTC.

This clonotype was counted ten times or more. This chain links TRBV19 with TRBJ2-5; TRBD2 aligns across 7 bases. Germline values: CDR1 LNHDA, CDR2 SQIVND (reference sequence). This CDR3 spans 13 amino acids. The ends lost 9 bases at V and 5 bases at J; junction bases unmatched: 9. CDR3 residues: CASSPLGGETQYF. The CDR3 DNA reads TGTGCCAGCAGTCCCCTCGGGGGGGAGACCCAGTACTTC.

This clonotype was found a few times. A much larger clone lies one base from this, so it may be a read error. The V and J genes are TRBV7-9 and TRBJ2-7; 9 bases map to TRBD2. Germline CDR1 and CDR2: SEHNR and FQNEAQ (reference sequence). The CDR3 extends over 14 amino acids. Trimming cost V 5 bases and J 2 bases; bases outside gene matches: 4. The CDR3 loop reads CASSQGLAPYEQYF. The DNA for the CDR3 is TGTGCCAGCAGCCAAGGACTAGCGCCCTACGAGCAGTACTTC.

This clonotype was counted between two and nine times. DNA for the CDR3: TGTGCCAGCAGCCAAGCCCTAGCGGGAGGGAGCGAGCAGTACTTC. It encodes CASSQALAGGSEQYF. This sequence joins TRBV3-1 and TRBJ2-7; 12 positions match TRBD2. This CDR3 has 15 amino acids. The ends lost 1 base at V and 6 bases at J; junction bases unmatched: 4. Germline lookup yields CDR1 LGHDT and CDR2 YNNKEL (reference sequence).

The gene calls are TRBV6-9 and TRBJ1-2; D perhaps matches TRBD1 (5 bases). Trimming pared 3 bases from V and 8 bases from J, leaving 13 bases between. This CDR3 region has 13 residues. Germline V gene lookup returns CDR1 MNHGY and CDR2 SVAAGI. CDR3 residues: CASSYGGYGGYTF. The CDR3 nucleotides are TGTGCCAGCAGTTACGGGGGGTATGGAGGCTACACCTTC.

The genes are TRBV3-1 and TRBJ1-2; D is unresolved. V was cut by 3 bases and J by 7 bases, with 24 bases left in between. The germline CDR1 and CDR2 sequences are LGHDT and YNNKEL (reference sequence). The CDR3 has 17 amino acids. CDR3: CASSQRLSFAPVSGYTF. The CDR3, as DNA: TGTGCCAGCAGCCAGAGATTAAGTTTTGCCCCCGTCTCTGGCTACACCTTC.

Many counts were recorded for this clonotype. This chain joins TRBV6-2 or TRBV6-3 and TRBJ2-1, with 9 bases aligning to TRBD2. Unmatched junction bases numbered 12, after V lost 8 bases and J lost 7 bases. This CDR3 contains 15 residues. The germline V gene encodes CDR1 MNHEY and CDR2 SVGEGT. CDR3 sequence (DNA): TGTGCCAGCCAGGCTAGCGGGGCCGAGAGTAATGAGCAGTTCTTC. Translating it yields CASQASGAESNEQFF.